The 24 T cell receptor beta chains below all came from one sample that was sequenced in a study of T cell responses to AZD1222 COVID-19 vaccine. Data came from immunoSEQ multiplex PCR; TCRdb stores just in-frame clones and leaves some out. The sample includes about 170,000 clones, about 92% seen only once; the top ten take roughly 3.9%. Material: peripheral blood, obtained on day 0 of AZD1222 vaccination. These receptors were obtained from an adult in good health.

This clone occurred once. This chain links TRBV6-5 with TRBJ1-6, with D perhaps matching TRBD1 (5 bases). The CDR3 is 13 amino acids. From germline, CDR1 is MNHEY and CDR2 SVGAGI. V lost 8 bases, J lost 10 bases, and 15 bases lay in between. CDR3 residues: CASRPQVESPLHF. The CDR3 DNA reads TGTGCCAGCCGCCCACAGGTGGAATCACCCCTCCACTTT.

The J gene is TRBJ1-5, the V gene TRBV15; D gene uncertain. Between the trimmed V and J ends, which lost 3 bases and 6 bases, there was a span of 6 bases. CDR3 length: 12 residues. Germline CDR1 reads LNHNV; CDR2 reads YYDKDF (reference sequence). CDR3 DNA: TGTGCCACCAGCAGTTTAGGTCAGCCCCAGCATTTT. This codes for CATSSLGQPQHF.

Concerning this clone: At one of its ends the junction is not consistent with the germline gene, which may arise from a read error. This chain links TRBV27 with TRBJ2-1, with D uncertain. The CDR3 totals 12 residues. Germline CDR1 is MNHEY and CDR2 is SMNVEV (reference sequence). The CDR3 sequence is CASGFIGDEQFF. CDR3 bases: TGTGCCAGCGGTTTCATTGGCGATGAGCAGTTCTTC.

V usage is TRBV12-3 or TRBV12-4 and J usage is TRBJ1-4, with D perhaps TRBD1 (6 bases). V was clipped by 7 bases and J by 3 bases, with 9 bases between them. The CDR3 sequence is 13 residues long. The CDR3 sequence is CASMRQANEKLFF. In nucleotides, the CDR3 is TGTGCCAGCATGCGACAGGCTAATGAAAAACTGTTTTTT.

The genes are TRBV2 and TRBJ1-6, with TRBD1 as a possible D gene (5 bases). The CDR3 loop spans 14 amino acids. V was pared by 9 bases and J by 9 bases, with 18 bases between. Looked up from germline, CDR1 is SNHLY and CDR2 is FYNNEI. Written as DNA, the CDR3 is TGTGCCAGTGCGGGACGCTCAGTAGGTTCACCCCTCCACTTT. Protein product: CASAGRSVGSPLHF.

J is TRBJ1-1 and V is TRBV7-9; D not resolved. The V gene lost 5 bases and the J gene lost 0 bases, with 4 bases spanning the gap. Germline V CDR1 and CDR2: SEHNR, FQNEAQ (reference sequence). The length of the CDR3 is 12 residues. CDR3 DNA: TGTGCCAGCAGCCCAGTGAACACTGAAGCTTTCTTT. Its translation is CASSPVNTEAFF.

CDR3 in amino acids: CASSVGETLADTQYF. The CDR3 region has the DNA TGTGCCAGCAGCGTGGGGGAGACCTTGGCGGATACGCAGTATTTT. The chain has TRBV7-6 and TRBJ2-3; D tentatively fits TRBD1 or TRBD2 (5 bases each). The CDR3 is 15 amino acids. V was clipped by 5 bases and J by 6 bases, with 18 bases between them. The germline V gene encodes CDR1 SGHVS and CDR2 FNYEAQ.

The chain links TRBV27 to TRBJ2-7; D possibly uses TRBD1 or TRBD2 (6 bases each). The CDR3 is 15 residues long. Germline assignment: CDR1 MNHEY and CDR2 SMNVEV (reference sequence). V was clipped by 6 bases and J by 4 bases, with 19 bases between them. CDR3 sequence reads: CASSWRGGTPYEQYF. CDR3 in DNA: TGTGCCAGCAGCTGGAGAGGGGGGACACCTTACGAGCAGTACTTC.

The chain employs TRBV29-1 and TRBJ1-2, with 8 bases matching TRBD1. Germline trimming cut 3 bases from V and 6 bases from J; bases unmatched to any gene: 6. Germline V lookup: CDR1 SQVTM, CDR2 ANQGSEA. The CDR3 spans 13 residues. The CDR3 DNA follows: TGCAGCGTTGACGGCAGGGGGCCACATGGCTACACCTTC. It codes for CSVDGRGPHGYTF.

The rearrangement links TRBV30 to TRBJ1-6; D remains unclear. Germline CDR1 reads GTSNPN; CDR2 reads SVGIG (reference sequence). This CDR3 has 13 residues. V lost 2 bases, J lost 10 bases, and 12 bases lay in between. CDR3 bases: TGTGCCTGGAGTTCCATTCTAGACTCACCCCTCCACTTT. Translated, it gives CAWSSILDSPLHF.

The CDR3 sequence: CASSVGWGNTEAFF. CDR3 DNA sequence: TGTGCCAGCAGCGTAGGGTGGGGGAACACTGAAGCTTTCTTT. The chain carries TRBV9 and TRBJ1-1; D not certain. Trimming removed 0 bases at V and 1 base at J, with 7 bases between. The CDR3 runs 14 residues. Germline V gives CDR1 SGDLS, CDR2 YYNGEE.

The CDR3 sequence is CASSPIGGNTEAFF. The CDR3, as DNA: TGTGCCAGCAGCCCAATCGGCGGGAACACTGAAGCTTTCTTT. The rearrangement uses TRBV14 and TRBJ1-1; D remains unclear. This CDR3 spans 14 amino acids. Deletions cut 4 bases from V and 1 base from J, with 10 bases between. Germline lookup yields CDR1 SGHDN and CDR2 FVKESK.

The chain joins TRBV29-1 to TRBJ1-2, with TRBD1 as a possible D gene (6 bases). Trimming cost V 1 base and J 0 bases, with 9 bases left between them. Germline loops: CDR1 SQVTM, CDR2 ANQGSEA. The CDR3 has 14 residues. The CDR3 coding sequence is TGCAGCGTTGAAGGCAGGGGCACTAACTATGGCTACACCTTC. Its translation is CSVEGRGTNYGYTF.

Remarks on this clone: Other DNA sequences in the sample encode the same CDR3. The chain uses TRBV5-1 and TRBJ1-1, with TRBD1 matching 8 bases. The CDR3 runs to 15 residues. Germline lookup yields CDR1 SGHRS and CDR2 YFSETQ. V trimming: 0 bases; J trimming: 0 bases; junction bases outside the gene matches: 1. The CDR3 DNA reads as TGCGCCAGCAGCTTGGACAGGGGGATGAACACTGAAGCTTTCTTT. Amino acid sequence: CASSLDRGMNTEAFF.

The rearrangement links TRBV19 to TRBJ2-5, with TRBD1 matching over 8 bases. V was clipped by 4 bases and J by 4 bases; unmatched bases: 8. Germline lookup yields CDR1 LNHDA and CDR2 SQIVND (reference sequence). This CDR3 spans 15 amino acids. CDR3 amino acids: CASSTGQGAGETQYF. Here the CDR3 DNA reads TGTGCCAGTAGTACCGGGCAGGGGGCCGGAGAGACCCAGTACTTC.

This chain uses TRBV11-2 with TRBJ2-7; 10 bases are a match to TRBD2. After removal of 2 bases from V and 3 bases from J, the junction contained 1 base not matched to a gene. CDR3 length equals 14 residues. Germline values: CDR1 SGHAT, CDR2 FQNNGV. The CDR3 protein is CASSLTSGDYEQYF. For the CDR3, the DNA is TGTGCCAGCAGCTTAACTAGCGGGGACTACGAGCAGTACTTC.

V is TRBV5-5 and J is TRBJ1-5; D remains unclear. Germline V gene lookup returns CDR1 SGHKS and CDR2 YYEKEE (reference sequence). V lost 2 bases and J lost 5, with 14 bases in between. The CDR3 loop spans 15 amino acids. The CDR3 spells CASSLNRADDQPQHF. The CDR3 DNA sequence: TGTGCCAGCAGCTTAAATAGGGCAGATGATCAGCCCCAGCATTTT.

The chain uses TRBV11-3 and TRBJ1-6; tentative D call: TRBD1 (6 bases). This CDR3 comprises 15 residues. The V gene's germline CDR1 is SGHNT and CDR2 YENEEA. V was trimmed by 2 bases and J by 6 bases, leaving 11 bases between them. CDR3 sequence reads: CASSLSGAGNSPLHF. CDR3 sequence (DNA): TGTGCCAGCAGCTTATCAGGGGCCGGTAATTCACCCCTCCACTTT.

V and J are TRBV6-5 and TRBJ2-3; no definite D call. V lost 0 bases to trimming and J lost 6 bases, with 10 bases between them. The V gene's germline CDR1 is MNHEY and CDR2 SVGAGI. The CDR3 length is 14 residues. The CDR3 nucleotides are TGTGCCAGCAGTTACTCGAGAAACTTCGATACGCAGTATTTT. Protein sequence: CASSYSRNFDTQYF.

The rearrangement uses TRBV6-5 and TRBJ1-1; D remains unclear. Germline V gives CDR1 MNHEY, CDR2 SVGAGI. Trimming cost V 7 bases and J 7 bases, with 10 bases left between them. There are 11 residues in the CDR3. For the CDR3, the DNA is TGTGCCAGCACCCTTGGGGTTGAAGCTTTCTTT. This encodes CASTLGVEAFF.

V and J are TRBV15 and TRBJ2-7; 11 nucleotides match TRBD1. Germline CDR1 and CDR2: LNHNV and YYDKDF (reference sequence). This CDR3 comprises 17 residues. V lost 0 bases to trimming and J lost 5 bases; unmatched junction nucleotides: 9. The CDR3 region is CATSRDRMGQGVHEQYF. CDR3 nucleotide sequence: TGTGCCACCAGCAGAGATAGGATGGGACAGGGGGTCCACGAGCAGTACTTC.

The table lists this clone with a count of one. V is TRBV6-6 and J is TRBJ2-7; 9 positions match TRBD1. Trimming at V came to 2 bases and at J to 3 bases, leaving 8 bases not matched to a gene. The CDR3 covers 16 residues. Per germline, CDR1 MNHNY and CDR2 SVGAGI (reference sequence). The CDR3 reads CASSYPGTGRLYEQYF. DNA for the CDR3: TGTGCCAGCAGTTACCCCGGGACAGGGAGACTCTACGAGCAGTACTTC.

Ten or more counts support this clone. The CDR3 nucleotides are TGTGCCAGCAGCGGAGGGCTTGGGGACTTTGGCTACACCTTC. Its protein product is CASSGGLGDFGYTF. The chain carries TRBV5-6 and TRBJ1-2, with a tentative D call TRBD1 (5 bases). Trimming took 4 bases from V and 7 from J, leaving 17 bases between them. The germline CDR1 and CDR2 sequences are SGHDT and YYEEEE. The CDR3 extends over 14 amino acids.

The chain carries TRBV5-1 and TRBJ2-7, with 10 bases matching TRBD2. The V segment lost 2 bases and the J segment 2 bases; nucleotides outside the gene matches: 7. Germline assignment: CDR1 SGHRS and CDR2 YFSETQ. CDR3 size: 16 residues. CDR3 coding DNA: TGCGCCAGCAGCTTAACCGGACTAGCGGATACCTACGAGCAGTACTTC. Its protein product is CASSLTGLADTYEQYF.